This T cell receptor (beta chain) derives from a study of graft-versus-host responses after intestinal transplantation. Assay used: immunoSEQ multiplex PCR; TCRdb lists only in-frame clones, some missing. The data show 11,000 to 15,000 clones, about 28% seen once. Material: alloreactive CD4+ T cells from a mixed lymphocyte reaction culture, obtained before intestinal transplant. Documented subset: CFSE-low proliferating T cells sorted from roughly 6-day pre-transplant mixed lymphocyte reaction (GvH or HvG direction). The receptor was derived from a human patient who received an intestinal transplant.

In DNA, the CDR3 is TGTGCCAGCAAGGGGACGGACCTAGGGAATGAGCAGTTCTTC. Amino acids: CASKGTDLGNEQFF. J is TRBJ2-1 and V is TRBV6-1; D may be TRBD1 or TRBD2 (5 bases each). Germline CDR1 and CDR2: MNHNS and SASEGT. Deletions cut 7 bases from V and 7 bases from J, with 17 bases between. The CDR3 consists of 14 residues.